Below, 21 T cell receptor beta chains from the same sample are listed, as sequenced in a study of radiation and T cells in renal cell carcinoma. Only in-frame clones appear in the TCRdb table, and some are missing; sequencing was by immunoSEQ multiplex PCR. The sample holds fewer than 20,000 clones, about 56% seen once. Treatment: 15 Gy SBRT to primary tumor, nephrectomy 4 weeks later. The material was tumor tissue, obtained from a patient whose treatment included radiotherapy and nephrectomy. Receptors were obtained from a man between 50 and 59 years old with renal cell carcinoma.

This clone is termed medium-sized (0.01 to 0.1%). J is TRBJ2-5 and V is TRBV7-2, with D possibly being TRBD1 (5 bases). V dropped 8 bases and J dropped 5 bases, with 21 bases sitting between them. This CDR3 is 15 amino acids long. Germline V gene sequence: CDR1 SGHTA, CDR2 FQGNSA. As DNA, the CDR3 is TGTGCCAGCGGGATTCAGGGTTTGCCGTCGGAGACCCAGTACTTC. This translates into CASGIQGLPSETQYF. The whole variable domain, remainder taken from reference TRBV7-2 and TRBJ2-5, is GAGVSQSPSNKVTEKGKDVELRCDPISGHTALYWYRQSLGQGLEFLIYFQGNSAPDKSGLPSDRFSAERTGGSVSTLTIQRTQQEDSAVYLCASGIQGLPSETQYFGPGTRLLVL.

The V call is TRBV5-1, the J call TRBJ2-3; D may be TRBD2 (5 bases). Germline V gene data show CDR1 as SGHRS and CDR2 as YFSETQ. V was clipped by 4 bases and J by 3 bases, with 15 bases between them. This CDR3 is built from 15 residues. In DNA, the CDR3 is TGCGCCAGCAGCCCATGGTCGCGGGCGACAGATACGCAGTATTTT. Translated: CASSPWSRATDTQYF.

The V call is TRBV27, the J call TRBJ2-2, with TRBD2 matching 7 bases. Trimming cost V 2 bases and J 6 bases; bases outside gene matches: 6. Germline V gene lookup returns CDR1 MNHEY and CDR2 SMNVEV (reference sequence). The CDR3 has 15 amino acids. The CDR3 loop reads CASSLNLAGAGELFF. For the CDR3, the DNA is TGTGCCAGCAGTTTAAATTTGGCGGGAGCCGGGGAGCTGTTTTTT.

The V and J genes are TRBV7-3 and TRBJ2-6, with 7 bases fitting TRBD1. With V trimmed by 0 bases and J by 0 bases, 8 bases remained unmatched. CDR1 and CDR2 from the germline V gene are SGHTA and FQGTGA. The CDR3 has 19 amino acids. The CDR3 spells CASSLTDRVDFSGANVLTF. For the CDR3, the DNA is TGTGCCAGCAGCTTAACCGACAGGGTAGACTTCTCTGGGGCCAACGTCCTGACTTTC.

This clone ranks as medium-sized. The CDR3: CASSLTGITYEQYF. The CDR3 coding sequence is TGTGCCAGCAGCTTAACAGGGATAACCTACGAGCAGTACTTC. The chain links TRBV7-9 to TRBJ2-7; weak D call: TRBD1 (6 bases). Germline lookup yields CDR1 SEHNR and CDR2 FQNEAQ (reference sequence). The CDR3 is made up of 14 amino acids. The ends were cut back, 2 bases at V and 2 bases at J, with 10 bases in the middle. Full variable domain (rest looked up from reference TRBV7-9 and TRBJ2-7): DTGVSQNPRHKITKRGQNVTFRCDPISEHNRLYWYRQTLGQGPEFLTYFQNEAQLEKSRLLSDRFSAERPKGSFSTLEIQRTEQGDSAMYLCASSLTGITYEQYFGPGTRLTVT.

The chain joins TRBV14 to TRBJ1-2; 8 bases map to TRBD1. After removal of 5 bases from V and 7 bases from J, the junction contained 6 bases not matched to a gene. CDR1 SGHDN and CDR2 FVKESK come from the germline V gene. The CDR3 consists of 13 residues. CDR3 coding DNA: TGTGCCAGCAGCTTTCAGGACAGGGCTGGCTACACCTTC. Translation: CASSFQDRAGYTF.

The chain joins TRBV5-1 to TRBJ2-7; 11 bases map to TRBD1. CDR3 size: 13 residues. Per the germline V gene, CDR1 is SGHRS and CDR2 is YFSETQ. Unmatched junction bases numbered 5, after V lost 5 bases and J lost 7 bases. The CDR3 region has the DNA TGCGCCAGCAGGGCCGGGACAGGGGGTGAGCAGTACTTC. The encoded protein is CASRAGTGGEQYF.

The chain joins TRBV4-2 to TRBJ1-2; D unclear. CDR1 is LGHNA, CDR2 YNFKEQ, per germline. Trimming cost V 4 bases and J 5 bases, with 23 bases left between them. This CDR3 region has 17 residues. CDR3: CASSRSLGLAETYGYTF. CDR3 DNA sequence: TGTGCCAGCAGCCGAAGTCTTGGACTCGCCGAAACTTATGGCTACACCTTC.

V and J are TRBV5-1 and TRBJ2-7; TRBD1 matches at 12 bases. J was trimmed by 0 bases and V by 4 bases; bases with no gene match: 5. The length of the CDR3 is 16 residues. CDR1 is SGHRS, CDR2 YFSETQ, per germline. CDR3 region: CASSAGTGGASYEQYF. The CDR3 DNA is TGCGCCAGCAGCGCCGGGACAGGGGGCGCCTCCTACGAGCAGTACTTC.

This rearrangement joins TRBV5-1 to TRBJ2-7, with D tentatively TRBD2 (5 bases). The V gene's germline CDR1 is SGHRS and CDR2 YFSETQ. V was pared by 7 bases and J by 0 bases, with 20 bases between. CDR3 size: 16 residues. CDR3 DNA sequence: TGCGCCAGCCGCGCAAGAGCGGAACTAAGCTCCTACGAGCAGTACTTC. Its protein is CASRARAELSSYEQYF.

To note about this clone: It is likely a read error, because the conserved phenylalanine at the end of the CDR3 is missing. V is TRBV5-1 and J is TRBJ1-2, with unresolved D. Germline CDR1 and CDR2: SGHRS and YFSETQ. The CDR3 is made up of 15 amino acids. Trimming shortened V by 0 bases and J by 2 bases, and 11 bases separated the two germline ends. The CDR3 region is CASSLARTANYGYTL. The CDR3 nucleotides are TGCGCCAGCAGCTTGGCCAGAACAGCCAACTATGGCTACACCCTC.

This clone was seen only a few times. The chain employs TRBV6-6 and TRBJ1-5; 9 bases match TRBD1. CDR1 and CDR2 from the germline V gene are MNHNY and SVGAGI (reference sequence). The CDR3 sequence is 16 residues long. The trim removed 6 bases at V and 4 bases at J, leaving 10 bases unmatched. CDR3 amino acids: CASRPRGQGTNQPQHF. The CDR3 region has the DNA TGTGCCAGCAGGCCGAGAGGACAGGGGACTAATCAGCCCCAGCATTTT.

The CDR3 nucleotides are TGTGCCCCGGGTAGTTTTTCCGGGGAGCTGTTTTTT. Protein product: CAPGSFSGELFF. The chain recombines TRBV19 with TRBJ2-2; no firm D call. Germline V gene lookup returns CDR1 LNHDA and CDR2 SQIVND (reference sequence). Trimming pared 11 bases from V and 6 bases from J, leaving 13 bases between. This CDR3 has 12 amino acids.

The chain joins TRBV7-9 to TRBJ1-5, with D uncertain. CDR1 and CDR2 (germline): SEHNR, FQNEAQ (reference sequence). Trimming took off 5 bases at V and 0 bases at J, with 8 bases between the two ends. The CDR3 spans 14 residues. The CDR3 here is CASSSPYSNQPQHF. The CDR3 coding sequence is TGTGCCAGCAGCAGCCCTTATAGCAATCAGCCCCAGCATTTT.

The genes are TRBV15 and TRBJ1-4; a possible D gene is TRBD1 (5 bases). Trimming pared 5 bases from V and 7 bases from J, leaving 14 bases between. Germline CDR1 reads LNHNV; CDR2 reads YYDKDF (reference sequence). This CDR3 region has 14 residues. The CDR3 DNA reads TGTGCCACCAGCTCAGGGTTGGTGTTTGAAAAACTGTTTTTT. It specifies CATSSGLVFEKLFF.

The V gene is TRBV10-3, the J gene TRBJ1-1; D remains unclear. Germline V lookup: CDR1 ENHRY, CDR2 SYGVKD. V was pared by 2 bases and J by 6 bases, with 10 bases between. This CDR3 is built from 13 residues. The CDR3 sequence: CAISEGSLPEAFF. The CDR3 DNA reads TGTGCCATCAGTGAGGGAAGTCTCCCTGAAGCTTTCTTT.

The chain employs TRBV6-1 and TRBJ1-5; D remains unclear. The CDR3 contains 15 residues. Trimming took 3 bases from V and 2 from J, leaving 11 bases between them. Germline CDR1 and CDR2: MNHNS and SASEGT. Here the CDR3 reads CASSDEGEGNQPQHF. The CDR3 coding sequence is TGTGCCAGCAGTGACGAGGGAGAGGGCAATCAGCCCCAGCATTTT.

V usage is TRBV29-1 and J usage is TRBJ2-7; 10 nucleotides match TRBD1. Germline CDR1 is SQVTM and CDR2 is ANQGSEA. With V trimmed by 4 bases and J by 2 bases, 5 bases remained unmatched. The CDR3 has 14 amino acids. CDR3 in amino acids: CSVGDRGSTYEQYF. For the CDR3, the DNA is TGCAGCGTTGGGGACAGGGGCTCGACCTACGAGCAGTACTTC.

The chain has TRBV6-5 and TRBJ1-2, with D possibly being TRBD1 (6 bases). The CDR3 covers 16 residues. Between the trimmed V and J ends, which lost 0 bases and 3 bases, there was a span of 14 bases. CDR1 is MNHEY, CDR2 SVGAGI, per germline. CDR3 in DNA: TGTGCCAGCAGTTACTCGTCTACAGGGTACTACTATGGCTACACCTTC. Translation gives CASSYSSTGYYYGYTF.

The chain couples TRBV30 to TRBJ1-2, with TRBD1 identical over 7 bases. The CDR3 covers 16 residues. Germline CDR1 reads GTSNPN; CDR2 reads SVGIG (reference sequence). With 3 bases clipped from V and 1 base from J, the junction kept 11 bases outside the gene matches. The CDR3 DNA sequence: TGTGCCTGGAGCCTCGAGGGACAGCCTTTTAACTATGGCTACACCTTC. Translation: CAWSLEGQPFNYGYTF.

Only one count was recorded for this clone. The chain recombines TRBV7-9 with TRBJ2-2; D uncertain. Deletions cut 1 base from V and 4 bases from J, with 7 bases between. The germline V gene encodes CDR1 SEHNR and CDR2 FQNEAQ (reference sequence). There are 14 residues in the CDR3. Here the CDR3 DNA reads TGTGCCAGCAGCTTAGACACGTCCACCGGGGAGCTGTTTTTT. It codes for CASSLDTSTGELFF.